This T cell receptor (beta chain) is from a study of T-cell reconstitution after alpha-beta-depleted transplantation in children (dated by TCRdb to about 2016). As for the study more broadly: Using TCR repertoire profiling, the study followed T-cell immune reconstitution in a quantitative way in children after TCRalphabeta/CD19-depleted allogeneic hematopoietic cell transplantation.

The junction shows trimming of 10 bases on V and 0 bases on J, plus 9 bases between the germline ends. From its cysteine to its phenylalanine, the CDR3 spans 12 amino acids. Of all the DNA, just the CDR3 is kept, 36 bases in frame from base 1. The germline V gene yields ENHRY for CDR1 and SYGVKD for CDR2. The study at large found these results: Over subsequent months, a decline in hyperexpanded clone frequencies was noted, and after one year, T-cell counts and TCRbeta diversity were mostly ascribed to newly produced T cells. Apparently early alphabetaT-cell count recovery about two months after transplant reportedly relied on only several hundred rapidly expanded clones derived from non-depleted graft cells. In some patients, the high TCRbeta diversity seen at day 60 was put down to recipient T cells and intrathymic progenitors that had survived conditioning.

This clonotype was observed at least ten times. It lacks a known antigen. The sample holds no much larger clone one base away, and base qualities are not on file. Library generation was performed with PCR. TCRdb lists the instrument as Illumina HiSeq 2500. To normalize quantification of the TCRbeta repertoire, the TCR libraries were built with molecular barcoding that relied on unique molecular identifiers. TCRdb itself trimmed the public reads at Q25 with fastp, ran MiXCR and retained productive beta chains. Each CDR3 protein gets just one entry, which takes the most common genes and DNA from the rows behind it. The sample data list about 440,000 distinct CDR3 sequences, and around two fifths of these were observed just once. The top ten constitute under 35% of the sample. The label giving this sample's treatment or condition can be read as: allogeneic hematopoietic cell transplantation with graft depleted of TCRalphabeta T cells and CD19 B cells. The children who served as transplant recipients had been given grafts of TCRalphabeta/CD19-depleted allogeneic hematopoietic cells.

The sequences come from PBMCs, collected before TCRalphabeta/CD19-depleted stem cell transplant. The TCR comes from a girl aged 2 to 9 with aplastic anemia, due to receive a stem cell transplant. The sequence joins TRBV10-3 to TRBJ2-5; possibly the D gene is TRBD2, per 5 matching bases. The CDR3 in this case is CATAGDQETQYF. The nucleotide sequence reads TGTGCCACGGCGGGCGACCAAGAGACCCAGTACTTC.